The 32 T cell receptor beta chains below all came from one sample that was sequenced in a study of cytomegalovirus exposure and HLA in healthy donors. The PCR ran on 60 Vbeta and 13 Jbeta primers. Data came from immunoSEQ multiplex PCR; TCRdb stores just in-frame clones and leaves some out. This sample carries approximately 80,000 clones, around 78% of them seen once, and the ten largest clones take around 2.5%. The material sequenced was PBMCs. These receptors all come from a male donor in good health and CMV-seropositive.

The chain recombines TRBV9 with TRBJ1-2, with 9 positions matching TRBD1. The germline V gene has CDR1 SGDLS and CDR2 YYNGEE. The CDR3 is 15 amino acids. The V gene end was trimmed by 4 bases and the J gene end by 4 bases; junction bases not matched to a gene: 8. The CDR3 DNA follows: TGTGCCAGCAGCCTGCGACAGGGGGGTATCTATGGCTACACCTTC. It encodes CASSLRQGGIYGYTF. The full variable domain, its missing parts supplied by reference TRBV9 and TRBJ1-2, is DSGVTQTPKHLITATGQRVTLRCSPRSGDLSVYWYQQSLDQGLQFLIQYYNGEERAKGNILERFSAQQFPDLHSELNLSSLELGDSALYFCASSLRQGGIYGYTFGSGTRLTVV.

This clone has a single count. This sequence joins TRBV9 and TRBJ1-3; 7 bases map to TRBD1. Germline V lookup: CDR1 SGDLS, CDR2 YYNGEE. The V segment lost 3 bases and the J segment 9 bases; nucleotides outside the gene matches: 0. The CDR3 runs 11 residues. The chain's CDR3 is CASSEGATIYF. The CDR3 nucleotides are TGTGCCAGCAGCGAGGGGGCCACCATATATTTT.

V is TRBV5-1 and J is TRBJ2-7; the match to TRBD1 covers 9 bases. The V gene end was trimmed by 0 bases and the J gene end by 2 bases; junction bases not matched to a gene: 6. Germline lookup yields CDR1 SGHRS and CDR2 YFSETQ. The CDR3 spans 16 residues. CDR3 bases: TGCGCCAGCAGCTTGGCAGCCGGGACAGGGACCTACGAGCAGTACTTC. Amino acid sequence: CASSLAAGTGTYEQYF.

The V gene is TRBV7-2, the J gene TRBJ2-7, with unresolved D. The germline gives CDR1 SGHTA, CDR2 FQGNSA. Between the trimmed V and J ends, which lost 1 base and 3 bases, there was a span of 13 bases. This CDR3 is 15 amino acids long. The CDR3 nucleotides are TGTGCCAGCAGCTTAGACCCAGGCCCCCGCTACGAGCAGTACTTC. Its translation: CASSLDPGPRYEQYF.

J is TRBJ2-3 and V is TRBV9, with 8 positions matching TRBD2. V was pared by 3 bases and J by 3 bases, with 9 bases of the junction left unmatched. Germline V gene lookup returns CDR1 SGDLS and CDR2 YYNGEE. CDR3 length: 16 residues. The CDR3 spells CASSDQISGMTDTQYF. CDR3 DNA sequence: TGTGCCAGCAGCGACCAAATTAGCGGGATGACAGATACGCAGTATTTT.

This chain connects TRBV7-2 to TRBJ1-2; D ambiguous. Germline CDR1 SGHTA, CDR2 FQGNSA. V lost 1 base to trimming and J lost 6 bases, with 15 bases between them. The CDR3 contains 15 residues. The CDR3 DNA reads as TGTGCCAGCAGCTTAGAAGGAGTCGGGATTAATGGCTACACCTTC. This encodes CASSLEGVGINGYTF.

The genes are TRBV5-4 and TRBJ2-3; 9 positions match TRBD2. Germline lookup yields CDR1 SGHNT and CDR2 YYREEE (reference sequence). With V trimmed by 4 bases and J by 2 bases, 5 bases remained unmatched. CDR3 size: 15 residues. In nucleotides, the CDR3 is TGTGCCAGCAGCATACGACTAGCGGACACAGATACGCAGTATTTT. It yields the protein CASSIRLADTDTQYF. Drawing the rest from reference TRBV5-4 and TRBJ2-3, the complete variable domain is ETGVTQSPTHLIKTRGQQVTLRCSSQSGHNTVSWYQQALGQGPQFIFQYYREEENGRGNFPPRFSGLQFPNYSSELNVNALELDDSALYLCASSIRLADTDTQYFGPGTRLTVL.

The gene calls are TRBV19 and TRBJ2-3; D might be TRBD2 (6 bases). CDR1 is LNHDA, CDR2 SQIVND, per germline (reference sequence). The V end was cut by 3 bases, the J end by 4 bases, with 11 bases between. The CDR3 has 14 residues. The CDR3 protein is CASSMTGAADTQYF. CDR3 nucleotide sequence: TGTGCCAGTAGTATGACGGGAGCGGCAGATACGCAGTATTTT.

About this clone itself: One end of the junction does not line up with germline, which may come from a read error. V gene TRBV11-2 combines with J gene TRBJ2-2, with 8 bases fitting TRBD2. The V gene's germline CDR1 is SGHAT and CDR2 FQNNGV. CDR3 length: 18 residues. DNA of the CDR3: TGTGCCACCAGCGCCATAAAGACGGGAGGGCATCCCACCGGGGAGCTGTTTTTT. As protein: CATSAIKTGGHPTGELFF.

V is TRBV2 and J is TRBJ1-1, with 9 bases aligning to TRBD1. The V and J ends lost 6 bases and 6 bases, in that order; junction bases with no gene match: 11. CDR1 is SNHLY and CDR2 is FYNNEI in the germline V gene. The CDR3 contains 15 residues. The CDR3 nucleotides read TGTGCCAGCAGAGTTACAGGGGGCGGGATCCCTGAAGCTTTCTTT. Amino acids: CASRVTGGGIPEAFF.

J is TRBJ2-7 and V is TRBV27, with TRBD2 matching over 10 bases. J gave up 2 bases and V 5 bases, and 12 bases lay outside the gene matches. Germline-derived CDR1 and CDR2 are MNHEY and SMNVEV (reference sequence). The CDR3 spans 17 residues. The CDR3: CASSPYPLAGDPYEQYF. In DNA form, the CDR3 reads TGTGCCAGCAGTCCCTACCCTCTAGCGGGAGATCCCTACGAGCAGTACTTC.

The CDR3, as DNA: TGTGCCAGCAGCCCGGGGGACAGGGGGAGATACGAGCAGTACTTC. Translated: CASSPGDRGRYEQYF. The V gene is TRBV7-9, the J gene TRBJ2-7; TRBD1 matches at 11 bases. This CDR3 has 15 residues. V was clipped by 5 bases and J by 4 bases; unmatched bases: 7. Per the germline V gene, CDR1 is SEHNR and CDR2 is FQNEAQ (reference sequence).

CDR3 nucleotide sequence: TGTGCCAGTAGTATATCTGCTAGCGGGAGAGCTCAGCAGTTCTTC. Its protein is CASSISASGRAQQFF. The V and J genes are TRBV19 and TRBJ2-1; 10 nucleotides agree with TRBD2. The CDR3 is 15 amino acids. The V and J ends lost 2 bases and 11 bases, in that order; junction bases with no gene match: 9. CDR1 and CDR2 from the germline V gene are LNHDA and SQIVND (reference sequence).

The chain employs TRBV14 and TRBJ1-1; D is perhaps TRBD1 (5 bases). V gave up 4 bases and J gave up 5 bases, with 17 bases separating them. This CDR3 has 15 amino acids. Germline CDR1 is SGHDN and CDR2 is FVKESK. The CDR3 region has the DNA TGTGCCAGCAGCCGCCAGGGAAAGTTGCGGACTGAAGCTTTCTTT. Its protein product is CASSRQGKLRTEAFF.

This rearrangement joins TRBV28 to TRBJ2-2, with 10 bases matching TRBD1. The CDR3 loop spans 15 amino acids. Germline lookup yields CDR1 MDHEN and CDR2 SYDVKM. V was clipped by 6 bases and J by 5 bases; unmatched bases: 6. The CDR3 reads CASSTGTGETGELFF. CDR3 sequence (DNA): TGTGCCAGCAGCACCGGGACAGGGGAGACCGGGGAGCTGTTTTTT.

V usage is TRBV7-2 and J usage is TRBJ2-6; 9 bases map to TRBD1. The CDR3 spans 15 residues. CDR1 SGHTA and CDR2 FQGNSA come from the germline V gene. The V gene end was trimmed by 4 bases and the J gene end by 2 bases; junction bases not matched to a gene: 0. CDR3 bases: TGTGCCAGCAGCTACAGGGGGCCTGGGGCCAACGTCCTGACTTTC. Protein product: CASSYRGPGANVLTF.

This chain connects TRBV6-1 to TRBJ2-1; the D is unclear. The V gene's germline CDR1 is MNHNS and CDR2 SASEGT. The CDR3 contains 12 residues. V was shortened by 2 bases and J by 6 bases, with 5 bases between the two germline ends. This chain's CDR3 is CASSERLNEQFF. The CDR3 coding sequence is TGTGCCAGCAGTGAAAGACTCAATGAGCAGTTCTTC.

The chain recombines TRBV5-1 with TRBJ2-5; D is perhaps TRBD2 (5 bases). Germline values: CDR1 SGHRS, CDR2 YFSETQ. Trimming removed 1 base at V and 5 bases at J, with 12 bases between. The CDR3 length is 14 residues. DNA of the CDR3: TGCGCCAGCAGCTTGCGGGGAGACGGGGAGACCCAGTACTTC. Amino acids: CASSLRGDGETQYF.

This chain joins TRBV30 and TRBJ1-5; maybe TRBD1 (6 bases). Germline loops: CDR1 GTSNPN, CDR2 SVGIG (reference sequence). The CDR3 sequence is 14 residues long. With 0 bases removed from V and 5 bases from J, the gap between germline ends came to 11 bases. The CDR3 DNA reads TGTGCCTGGAGTGTACGGCCAGGGGATCAGCCCCAGCATTTT. It specifies CAWSVRPGDQPQHF.

By share, this clone ranks as medium-sized. The V call is TRBV19, the J call TRBJ1-1; 7 bases align to TRBD1. The V gene's germline CDR1 is LNHDA and CDR2 SQIVND (reference sequence). This CDR3 is built from 14 residues. Trimming took 4 bases from V and 2 from J; bases not matched to a gene: 4. The CDR3 DNA reads TGTGCCAGTAGTACCCGGACAGGCAACACTGAAGCTTTCTTT. Its protein product is CASSTRTGNTEAFF.

The rearrangement links TRBV5-1 to TRBJ2-7; a possible D gene is TRBD2 (6 bases). In germline, CDR1 is SGHRS, CDR2 YFSETQ. V lost 2 bases to trimming and J lost 2 bases, with 14 bases between them. The CDR3 is 15 amino acids. The CDR3 sequence: CASSFGGGGTYEQYF. The CDR3 bases are TGCGCCAGCAGCTTCGGGGGAGGAGGGACCTACGAGCAGTACTTC. Full variable domain (remainder filled in from reference TRBV5-1 and TRBJ2-7): KAGVTQTPRYLIKTRGQQVTLSCSPISGHRSVSWYQQTPGQGLQFLFEYFSETQRNKGNFPGRFSGRQFSNSRSEMNVSTLELGDSALYLCASSFGGGGTYEQYFGPGTRLTVT.

V and J are TRBV7-9 and TRBJ1-1, with D perhaps matching TRBD1 (5 bases). V was pared by 5 bases and J by 3 bases, with 13 bases between. Germline V lookup: CDR1 SEHNR, CDR2 FQNEAQ (reference sequence). The CDR3 totals 14 residues. The CDR3 sequence: CASSPPGEYTEAFF. CDR3 in DNA: TGTGCCAGCAGCCCCCCGGGGGAGTACACTGAAGCTTTCTTT.

The CDR3 reads CASSPGLARLNEQFF. The DNA for the CDR3 is TGCGCCAGCAGCCCGGGACTAGCGCGTTTAAATGAGCAGTTCTTC. The genes are TRBV4-1 and TRBJ2-1; 10 positions match TRBD2. The V gene end was trimmed by 4 bases and the J gene end by 7 bases; junction bases not matched to a gene: 7. CDR1 is MGHRA and CDR2 is YSYEKL in the germline V gene. The CDR3 loop spans 15 amino acids.

This clone came up once. The rearrangement links TRBV10-3 to TRBJ2-1, with 8 bases that match TRBD1. This CDR3 is 14 amino acids long. Trimming at V came to 3 bases and at J to 8 bases, leaving 6 bases not matched to a gene. Per germline, CDR1 ENHRY and CDR2 SYGVKD. The CDR3 sequence: CAISDGQGRYEQFF. The CDR3 bases are TGTGCCATCAGTGATGGACAGGGAAGGTATGAGCAGTTCTTC.

The chain joins TRBV30 to TRBJ2-7; D is perhaps TRBD2 (5 bases). This CDR3 contains 15 residues. In germline, CDR1 is GTSNPN, CDR2 SVGIG (reference sequence). V shed 3 bases and J shed 6 bases, with 21 bases lying between them. The CDR3 reads CAWRIGSLRRSEQYF. The CDR3 nucleotides read TGTGCCTGGAGAATAGGGAGCCTGAGGCGATCCGAGCAGTACTTC.

The CDR3, as DNA: TGTGCCAGCAGCCGGACTAGCGGGATGACCTACGAGCAGTACTTC. This encodes CASSRTSGMTYEQYF. This chain uses TRBV7-9 with TRBJ2-7; 12 bases match TRBD2. Germline CDR1 SEHNR, CDR2 FQNEAQ (reference sequence). This CDR3 contains 15 residues. After removal of 5 bases from V and 2 bases from J, the junction contained 4 bases not matched to a gene.

The chain uses TRBV27 and TRBJ2-7; TRBD1 matches at 9 bases. The CDR3 runs 17 residues. Germline assignment: CDR1 MNHEY and CDR2 SMNVEV (reference sequence). Trimming at V came to 3 bases and at J to 5 bases, leaving 14 bases not matched to a gene. The CDR3 region has the DNA TGTGCCAGCAGTTTGGGACTAAGACAGGGGGAAAGGGACGAGCAGTACTTC. Residues: CASSLGLRQGERDEQYF.

The V call is TRBV6-6, the J call TRBJ2-5; 9 bases map to TRBD1. The J call is in doubt because the DNA end fits TRBJ2-7 better. This CDR3 is built from 15 residues. Germline values: CDR1 MNHNY, CDR2 SVGAGI (reference sequence). The CDR3 is CASSRDRGDSYEQYF. For the CDR3, the DNA is TGTGCCAGCAGCAGAGACAGGGGGGACTCCTACGAGCAGTACTTC.

The chain uses TRBV2 and TRBJ2-3; the match to TRBD1 covers 8 bases. The CDR3 extends over 14 amino acids. The junction had 9 bases not matched to a gene; V was cut back by 6 bases and J by 7 bases. Germline V CDR1 and CDR2: SNHLY, FYNNEI. CDR3: CASRTPTGGYTQYF. The DNA of the CDR3 is TGTGCCAGCAGAACCCCTACAGGGGGATATACGCAGTATTTT.

This chain joins TRBV29-1 and TRBJ2-1; 15 positions match TRBD2. Per the germline V gene, CDR1 is SQVTM and CDR2 is ANQGSEA. V gave up 6 bases and J gave up 9 bases; unmatched junction bases: 6. The CDR3 contains 14 residues. CDR3 sequence (DNA): TGCAGCGTGAGAGGGACTAGCGGGAGGAGTGAGCAGTTCTTC. Protein product: CSVRGTSGRSEQFF.

The gene calls are TRBV9 and TRBJ2-2; 8 positions match TRBD1. The germline gives CDR1 SGDLS, CDR2 YYNGEE. The CDR3 loop spans 16 amino acids. Trimming removed 2 bases from V and 7 bases from J; junction bases left unmatched: 10. Here the CDR3 DNA reads TGTGCCAGCAGCGTTGGGCCGACAGGGGTAGGCGGGGAGCTGTTTTTT. Translation gives CASSVGPTGVGGELFF.

This sequence joins TRBV10-3 and TRBJ2-1; weak D call: TRBD2 (6 bases). Trimming shortened V by 11 bases and J by 4 bases, and 18 bases separated the two germline ends. Germline V gene sequence: CDR1 ENHRY, CDR2 SYGVKD. The CDR3 has 14 amino acids. The CDR3 is CAGSEGRSYNEQFF. DNA for the CDR3: TGTGCCGGATCGGAGGGGAGGTCTTACAATGAGCAGTTCTTC.